This TCR beta chain was retrieved from a study of vaccination effects on CD4 cells after COVID-19 (dated by TCRdb to 2021 to 2024). Background on the whole study: Across the study, the median time from the second dose to post-vaccine sampling was 72 days (range 14 to 241). The study compared SARS-CoV-2 spike-specific CD4+ TCR repertoires before and after mRNA vaccination in COVID-19 convalescent patients and infection-naive vaccine recipients. The full study included roughly 10 COVID-19 convalescent patients and several SARS-CoV-2-naive healthy vaccine recipients. Cultures from other donors in the study were sequenced using the Oncomine TCR Beta short-read assay on an Illumina iSeq 100. Here is what the overall study found, with its caveats: Only a small number of convalescent patients were included, and no early post-infection timepoints were available, which limited the study. At late post-vaccination timepoints, both infection-induced and vaccine-induced clones showed marked clonal contraction, consistent with waning T cell responses. In healthy vaccine recipients, vaccine-induced clones were almost all SARS-CoV-2 mono-reactive, with only 1 of 255 being cross-reactive with common cold coronaviruses.

About this clone itself: The target of this receptor is not known. Per-nucleotide qualities are absent, and no much larger clonotype sits a single base away.

In the ViraFEST assay, PBMC were stimulated with viral peptide pools, and TCR sequencing was then used to find antigen-specific CD4+ T cell clonotypes based on their expansion. After more than nine days of culture, CD4+ T cells were isolated with the EasySep CD4+ T cell isolation kit. Participants received two doses of either the BNT162b2 or the mRNA-1273 mRNA SARS-CoV-2 vaccine. Negative nucleocapsid antibody results before and after vaccination confirmed that the healthy vaccine recipients had no prior SARS-CoV-2 infection. Some 2 million PBMC per well were cultured with approximately 10 ug/ml peptides in IMDM containing approximately 4.7% human AB serum, approximately 10 IU/ml IL-2 and gentamicin. Half of the culture medium was replaced with fresh IL-2-containing medium on days 3 and 7. Unless otherwise noted, each peptide stimulation condition was cultured in triplicate wells. PBMC were separated from whole blood using Ficoll-Paque Plus gradient centrifugation and were then either cryopreserved at -140C or used fresh. The overlapping peptide pools covered the spike proteins of SARS-CoV-2 and of the common cold coronaviruses HCoV-NL63, HCoV-OC43 and HCoV-229E. Genomic DNA was extracted from cultured CD4+ T cells with the QIAamp micro DNA kit.

To prepare the library, the immunoSEQ multiplex PCR assay was applied. DNA from the cultured, isolated CD4+ T cells was subjected to TCR beta CDR3 sequencing. In the paper's pipeline: Non-productive TCR sequences were removed and reads were trimmed to the CDR3 region, keeping CDR3s of at least 7 amino acids. The MANAFEST web app was used to identify antigen-specific clonotypes by comparing expansion in peptide wells with expansion in reference cultures. For clones to be considered positive, expansion at FDR<0.05 versus reference and all other wells, an odds ratio above 5, and a frequency above 0.1% in two replicate wells were required. A clonotype was called cross-reactive if it was significantly expanded both in SARS-CoV-2 spike wells and in at least one common cold coronavirus spike condition. Levenshtein distance calculated with the stringdist R package was used to assess CDR3 similarity, and unrooted trees were constructed with ape in R 3.6.1. The source is immuneACCESS, and TCRdb retained only in-frame sequences with V and J called. Part of the clones is not carried over; for the studies checked, unresolved V genes explain less than half of this, and the remainder is unexplained. V, J and clone size were drawn from that table, and D and trimming were deduced from the DNA. This sample comprises roughly 63,000 clones, roughly 80% of them detected only once. The ten largest clones capture less than 2.5% of the sample.

This TCR derives from a human donor who received a COVID-19 vaccine. The sample consisted of CD4+ T cells from PBMCs cultured with HCoV-OC43 spike peptides, taken after COVID-19 vaccination. Interpreted using the paper, the cell subset or site label stands for: HCoV-OC43 spike overlapping peptide pool stimulation.

The sequence in DNA is TGCGCCAGCAGCCAAGATTTTATAGCCCGCACTGAAGCTTTCTTT. Translated, this gives CASSQDFIARTEAFF. This chain is built from TRBV4-1 and TRBJ1-1, with an unclear D gene assignment. The germline V gene yields MGHRA for CDR1 and YSYEKL for CDR2. Measured from the cysteine to the phenylalanine, the CDR3 is 15 residues long. The kept DNA is CDR3 alone, 45 bases in frame from the first base. The junction carries 12 bases between V and J, which are trimmed by 0 bases and 4 bases respectively.